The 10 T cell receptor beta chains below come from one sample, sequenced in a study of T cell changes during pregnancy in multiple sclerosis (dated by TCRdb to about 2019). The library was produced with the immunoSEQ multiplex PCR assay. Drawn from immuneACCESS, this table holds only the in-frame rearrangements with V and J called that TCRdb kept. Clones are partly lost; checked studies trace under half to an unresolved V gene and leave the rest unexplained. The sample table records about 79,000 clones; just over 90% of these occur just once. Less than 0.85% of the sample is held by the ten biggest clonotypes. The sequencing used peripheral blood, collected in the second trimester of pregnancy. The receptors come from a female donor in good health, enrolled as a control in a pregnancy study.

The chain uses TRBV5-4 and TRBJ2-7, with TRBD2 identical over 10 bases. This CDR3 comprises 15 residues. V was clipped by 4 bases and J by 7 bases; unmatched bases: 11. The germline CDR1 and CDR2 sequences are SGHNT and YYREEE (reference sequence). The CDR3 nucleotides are TGTGCCAGCAGCCGAAGAACTAGCGGGGCGGAAGAGCAGTACTTC. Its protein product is CASSRRTSGAEEQYF.

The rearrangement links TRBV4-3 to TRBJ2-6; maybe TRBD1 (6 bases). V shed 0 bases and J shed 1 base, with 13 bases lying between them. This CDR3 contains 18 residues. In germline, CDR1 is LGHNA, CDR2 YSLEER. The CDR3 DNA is TGCGCCAGCAGCCAAGAATGGACAGCGATATCTGGGGCCAACGTCCTGACTTTC. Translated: CASSQEWTAISGANVLTF.

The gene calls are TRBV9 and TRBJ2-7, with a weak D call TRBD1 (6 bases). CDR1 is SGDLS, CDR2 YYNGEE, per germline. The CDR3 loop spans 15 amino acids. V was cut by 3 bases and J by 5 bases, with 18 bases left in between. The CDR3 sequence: CASSGGQTMTDEQYF. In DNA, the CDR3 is TGTGCCAGCAGCGGCGGACAGACAATGACCGACGAGCAGTACTTC.

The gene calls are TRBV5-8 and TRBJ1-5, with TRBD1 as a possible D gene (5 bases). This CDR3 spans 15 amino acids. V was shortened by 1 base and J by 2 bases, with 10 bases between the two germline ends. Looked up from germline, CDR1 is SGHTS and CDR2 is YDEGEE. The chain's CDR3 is CASSLFAGRNQPQHF. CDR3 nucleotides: TGTGCCAGCAGCTTGTTTGCGGGGCGCAATCAGCCCCAGCATTTT. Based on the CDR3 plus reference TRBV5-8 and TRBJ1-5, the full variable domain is EAGVTQSPTHLIKTRGQQATLRCSPISGHTSVYWYQQALGLGLQFLLWYDEGEERNRGNFPPRFSGRQFPNYSSELNVNALELEDSALYLCASSLFAGRNQPQHFGDGTRLSIL.

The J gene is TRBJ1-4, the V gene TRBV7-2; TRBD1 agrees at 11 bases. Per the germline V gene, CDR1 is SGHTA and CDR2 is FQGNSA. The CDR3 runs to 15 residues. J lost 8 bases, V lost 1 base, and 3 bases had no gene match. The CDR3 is CASSLEWDRGEKLFF. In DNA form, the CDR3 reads TGTGCCAGCAGCTTAGAATGGGACAGGGGGGAAAAACTGTTTTTT.

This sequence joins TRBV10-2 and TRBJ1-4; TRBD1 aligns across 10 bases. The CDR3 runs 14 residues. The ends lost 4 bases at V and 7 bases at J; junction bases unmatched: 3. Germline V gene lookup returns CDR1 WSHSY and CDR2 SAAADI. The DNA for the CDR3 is TGCGCCAGCAGTGGACAGGGGGCGGGTGAAAAACTGTTTTTT. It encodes CASSGQGAGEKLFF.

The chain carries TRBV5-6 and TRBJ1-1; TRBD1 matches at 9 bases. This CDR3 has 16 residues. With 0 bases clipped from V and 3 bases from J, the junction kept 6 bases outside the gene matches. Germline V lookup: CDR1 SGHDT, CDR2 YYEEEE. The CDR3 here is CASSLETGGEDTEAFF. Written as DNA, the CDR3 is TGTGCCAGCAGCTTGGAGACAGGGGGAGAGGACACTGAAGCTTTCTTT.

Here the CDR3 reads CSVLEAGAGNEQFF. The DNA for the CDR3 is TGCAGCGTTCTCGAAGCGGGCGCCGGCAATGAGCAGTTCTTC. V and J are TRBV29-1 and TRBJ2-1; tentatively, D is TRBD2 (6 bases). Per the germline V gene, CDR1 is SQVTM and CDR2 is ANQGSEA. Deletions cut 5 bases from V and 6 bases from J, with 17 bases between. There are 14 residues in the CDR3.

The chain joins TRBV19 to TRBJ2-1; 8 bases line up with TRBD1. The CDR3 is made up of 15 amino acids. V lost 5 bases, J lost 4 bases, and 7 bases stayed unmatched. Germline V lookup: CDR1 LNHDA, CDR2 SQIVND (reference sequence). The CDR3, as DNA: TGTGCCAGTAGTGATACAGGGGGAGCTTACAATGAGCAGTTCTTC. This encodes CASSDTGGAYNEQFF.

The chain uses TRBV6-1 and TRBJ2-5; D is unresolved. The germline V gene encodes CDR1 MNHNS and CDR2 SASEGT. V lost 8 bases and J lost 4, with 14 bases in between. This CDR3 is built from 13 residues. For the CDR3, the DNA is TGTGCCAGCCAAAGAGATAACGGAGAGACCCAGTACTTC. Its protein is CASQRDNGETQYF.